What follows describes a single T cell receptor (beta chain). The antigen is unknown. Sequenced material consisted of expressed TCRB transcripts (all of the isolated RNA was reverse transcribed). Repertoires were generated with immunoSEQ multiplex PCR, while TCRdb's copy carries only in-frame clones and drops some. Altogether approximately 150,000 clones are present, approximately 13% being singletons, with the ten largest covering 1% to 1.5%. The record originates from a study of beta chain features in type 1 diabetes. The study, taken as a whole, reports: Patients showed naive, central memory and Treg TCRB repertoires that appeared more similar than those of healthy donors. People with Type 1 diabetes carried modestly yet significantly shorter TCRB CDR3s in all four CD4+ subsets. Sequencing used cDNA, and cells with high TCR expression could therefore be over-represented.

This CDR3 comprises 14 residues. From germline, CDR1 is LNHDA and CDR2 SQIVND (reference sequence). V lost 1 base and J 2 bases, leaving 9 bases between the germline ends. The clonotype comes from a young man with type 1 diabetes. Material for sequencing was central memory CD4+ T cells from blood. The V and J genes are TRBV19 and TRBJ2-7; possible D gene TRBD2, 5 bases. The CDR3 bases are TGTGCCAGTAGTATAGCCGGGGAGACCTACGAGCAGTACTTC. It specifies CASSIAGETYEQYF.